This passage covers 10 T cell receptor beta chains from one sample sequenced in a study of CD8 T cells in Susac syndrome (dated by TCRdb to between 2019 and 2020). Libraries were constructed by the immunoSEQ multiplex PCR assay. RNA was extracted using the RNeasy kit, and roughly 0.5 to 1 microgram was reverse transcribed with random hexamers. TCRdb ran its own pipeline on the public reads, namely fastp trimming at Q25 and MiXCR clone calling, and kept in-frame beta chains. CDR3 protein duplicates are merged, each entry listing the most common genes and DNA. Within this sample are about 300,000 distinct CDR3 sequences, with around 89% of them counted one time only. About 0.17% of the sample comes from the top ten. The sample comprised CD8+ T cells from PBMCs. The receptors were sampled from a human donor with multiple sclerosis.

The CDR3 nucleotides read TGTGCCACCCCCCGGACGGACGGGACCAATTATGGCTACACCTTC. This encodes CATPRTDGTNYGYTF. The gene calls are TRBV5-8 and TRBJ1-2, with TRBD1 as a possible D gene (5 bases). The V end lost 9 bases, the J end lost 5 bases, and 23 bases lay between the germline ends. This CDR3 comprises 15 residues. CDR1 and CDR2 from the germline V gene are SGHTS and YDEGEE.

The chain recombines TRBV29-1 with TRBJ1-3; D uncertain. Germline V gene lookup returns CDR1 SQVTM and CDR2 ANQGSEA. Trimming pared 3 bases from V and 2 bases from J, leaving 11 bases between. This CDR3 is 14 amino acids long. CDR3 region: CSVESQDPGNTIYF. For the CDR3, the DNA is TGCAGCGTTGAGTCCCAGGACCCTGGAAACACCATATATTTT.

This clonotype was detected only a few times. V usage is TRBV20-1 and J usage is TRBJ1-1; D unclear. The CDR3 loop spans 12 amino acids. Germline CDR1 DFQATT, CDR2 SNEGSKA (reference sequence). Trimming cost V 2 bases and J 3 bases, with 7 bases left between them. In nucleotides, the CDR3 is TGCAGTGCTAGATCCTATGACACTGAAGCTTTCTTT. The encoded protein is CSARSYDTEAFF.

CDR3 sequence (DNA): TGCAGCGGCGACAGGGAAGGGGGCCAAACTTTCTTT. It encodes CSGDREGGQTFF. The chain couples TRBV29-1 to TRBJ1-1; 7 bases are shared with TRBD1. V was clipped by 7 bases and J by 12 bases; unmatched bases: 14. The CDR3 has 12 amino acids. CDR1 SQVTM and CDR2 ANQGSEA come from the germline V gene. Complete variable domain (other parts from reference TRBV29-1 and TRBJ1-1): SAVISQKPSRDICQRGTSLTIQCQVDSQVTMMFWYRQQPGQSLTLIATANQGSEATYESGFVIDKFPISRPNLTFSTLTVSNMSPEDSSIYLCSGDREGGQTFFGQGTRLTVV.

This chain links TRBV12-3 or TRBV12-4 with TRBJ2-1, with D tentatively TRBD2 (7 bases). CDR3 length equals 15 residues. V lost 5 bases to trimming and J lost 4 bases, with 15 bases between them. The CDR3 loop is CASSNLGGGYNEQFF. In nucleotides, the CDR3 is TGTGCCAGCAGTAACCTAGGGGGGGGTTACAATGAGCAGTTCTTC.

The chain employs TRBV27 and TRBJ1-1; no definite D call. CDR1 is MNHEY and CDR2 is SMNVEV in the germline V gene (reference sequence). Trimming removed 2 bases at V and 5 bases at J, with 9 bases between. The CDR3 extends over 13 amino acids. CDR3 amino acids: CASSLQDMTEAFF. The CDR3 DNA reads TGTGCCAGCAGTTTACAGGATATGACTGAAGCTTTCTTT.

Only a few counts were recorded for this clonotype. This chain links TRBV6-1 with TRBJ1-1; no firm D call. Trimming cost V 6 bases and J 7 bases, with 15 bases left between them. The CDR3 runs 13 residues. CDR1 is MNHNS and CDR2 is SASEGT in the germline V gene. This chain's CDR3 is CASSPTEMGEAFF. CDR3 DNA: TGTGCCAGCAGCCCTACTGAGATGGGTGAAGCTTTCTTT.

In DNA, the CDR3 is TGTGCCAGCACTCTGACAGGGCCCTCCTCCGCGACCGGGGAGCTGTTTTTT. Amino acid sequence: CASTLTGPSSATGELFF. The genes are TRBV6-2 or TRBV6-3 and TRBJ2-2, with TRBD1 identical over 7 bases. The germline CDR1 and CDR2 sequences are MNHEY and SVGEGT. This CDR3 contains 17 residues. Trimming cost V 7 bases and J 5 bases; bases outside gene matches: 16.

CDR3 in amino acids: CSANHFGTGGGYTF. DNA of the CDR3: TGCAGTGCTAATCACTTCGGGACAGGGGGCGGCTACACCTTC. This sequence joins TRBV20-1 and TRBJ1-2; 12 bases line up with TRBD1. Germline CDR1 and CDR2: DFQATT and SNEGSKA (reference sequence). The CDR3 length is 14 residues. The V segment lost 4 bases and the J segment 8 bases; nucleotides outside the gene matches: 8.

This clonotype was counted only a few times. This chain uses TRBV6-5 with TRBJ1-5, with TRBD1 as a possible D gene (5 bases). With 0 bases removed from V and 5 bases from J, the gap between germline ends came to 11 bases. CDR1 and CDR2 from the germline V gene are MNHEY and SVGAGI. The CDR3 is made up of 15 amino acids. The CDR3 sequence: CASSYSSQGHQPQHF. In DNA, the CDR3 is TGTGCCAGCAGTTACTCGAGTCAGGGCCATCAGCCCCAGCATTTT.